These T cell receptor beta chains were read from a single sample in a study of CD8 T cells in Susac syndrome. TCRdb re-analysed the immunoSEQ multiplex PCR reads in MiXCR, keeping a single row per CDR3 protein. The sample yields 150,000 or so distinct CDR3 sequences, less than 95% seen once. Specimen: CD4+ T cells from PBMCs. The receptors were gathered from a human donor with multiple sclerosis. Both conserved end residues are part of each CDR3. Each record gives: clone size, V gene, D gene, J gene, CDR3 protein, CDR3 DNA. D genes are given only for firm matches. Clone size is given for some rows only: seen once, a few or many times, or a class if the clone is expanded.

clone size: .; V gene: TRBV6-5; D gene: .; J gene: TRBJ1-1; CDR3 protein: CASSSPSHPGDTEAFF; CDR3 DNA: TGTGCCAGCAGTTCGCCCTCCCACCCCGGGGACACTGAAGCTTTCTTT
clone size: .; V gene: TRBV29-1; D gene: .; J gene: TRBJ1-1; CDR3 protein: CSVGLEAFF; CDR3 DNA: TGCAGCGTGGGTCTTGAAGCTTTCTTT
clone size: .; V gene: TRBV6-6; D gene: TRBD1; J gene: TRBJ2-5; CDR3 protein: CASSTSTGDETQYF; CDR3 DNA: TGTGCCAGCAGTACCTCGACAGGGGATGAGACCCAGTACTTC
clone size: .; V gene: TRBV2; D gene: TRBD1; J gene: TRBJ1-2; CDR3 protein: CASRAGQLYGYTF; CDR3 DNA: TGTGCCAGCAGGGCGGGACAGCTCTATGGCTACACCTTC
clone size: .; V gene: TRBV6-5; D gene: .; J gene: TRBJ2-1; CDR3 protein: CASSPPGRNEQFF; CDR3 DNA: TGTGCCAGCAGTCCCCCAGGGAGGAATGAGCAGTTCTTC
clone size: .; V gene: TRBV12-3/TRBV12-4; D gene: .; J gene: TRBJ1-5; CDR3 protein: CASSWGQGGNQPQHF; CDR3 DNA: TGTGCCAGCAGTTGGGGCCAAGGGGGCAATCAGCCCCAGCATTTT
clone size: .; V gene: TRBV24-1; D gene: .; J gene: TRBJ1-1; CDR3 protein: CATRSANRNTEAFF; CDR3 DNA: TGTGCCACCAGGTCGGCGAACCGCAACACTGAAGCTTTCTTT
clone size: .; V gene: TRBV2; D gene: TRBD2; J gene: TRBJ2-7; CDR3 protein: CASKAGFTLDEQYF; CDR3 DNA: TGTGCCAGCAAAGCGGGGTTTACCTTGGACGAGCAGTACTTC
clone size: few; V gene: TRBV11-2; D gene: .; J gene: TRBJ2-7; CDR3 protein: CASSPHSIVYEQYF; CDR3 DNA: TGTGCCAGCAGCCCACATAGTATTGTCTACGAGCAGTACTTC
clone size: .; V gene: TRBV5-1; D gene: .; J gene: TRBJ1-2; CDR3 protein: CASSLVRFNYGYTF; CDR3 DNA: TGCGCCAGCAGCTTGGTCCGCTTCAACTATGGCTACACCTTC
clone size: .; V gene: TRBV2; D gene: .; J gene: TRBJ1-2; CDR3 protein: CASRVNPDGEANYGYTF; CDR3 DNA: TGTGCCAGCAGAGTGAACCCGGACGGAGAGGCTAACTATGGCTACACCTTC
clone size: once; V gene: TRBV29-1; D gene: .; J gene: TRBJ1-1; CDR3 protein: CSVTMTQNTEAFF; CDR3 DNA: TGCAGCGTGACTATGACCCAGAACACTGAAGCTTTCTTT
clone size: .; V gene: TRBV5-1; D gene: .; J gene: TRBJ2-6; CDR3 protein: CASSSGQLFSGANVLTF; CDR3 DNA: TGCGCCAGCAGCTCCGGACAGCTCTTCTCTGGGGCCAACGTCCTGACTTTC
clone size: .; V gene: TRBV30; D gene: .; J gene: TRBJ2-5; CDR3 protein: CAWRPGSGSRQYF; CDR3 DNA: TGTGCCTGGAGGCCCGGGTCCGGATCGCGCCAGTACTTC
clone size: .; V gene: TRBV18; D gene: .; J gene: TRBJ1-1; CDR3 protein: CASSPGGSTEAFF; CDR3 DNA: TGTGCCAGCTCACCAGGAGGCTCCACTGAAGCTTTCTTT
clone size: .; V gene: TRBV29-1; D gene: .; J gene: TRBJ2-3; CDR3 protein: CSVEGSSDTQYF; CDR3 DNA: TGCAGCGTTGAAGGAAGCTCAGATACGCAGTATTTT
clone size: .; V gene: TRBV7-9; D gene: TRBD2; J gene: TRBJ2-7; CDR3 protein: CASSLGRSGQRGEQYF; CDR3 DNA: TGTGCCAGCAGCTTAGGACGGAGCGGGCAGCGGGGCGAGCAGTACTTC
clone size: .; V gene: TRBV13; D gene: .; J gene: TRBJ1-1; CDR3 protein: CASSVNTGGATEAFF; CDR3 DNA: TGTGCCAGCAGCGTGAACACAGGAGGAGCCACTGAAGCTTTCTTT
clone size: .; V gene: TRBV12-3/TRBV12-4; D gene: .; J gene: TRBJ2-1; CDR3 protein: CASISSSYNEQFF; CDR3 DNA: TGTGCCAGCATCTCAAGCTCCTACAATGAGCAGTTCTTC
clone size: .; V gene: TRBV7-2; D gene: .; J gene: TRBJ1-1; CDR3 protein: CASSLLRDRGYTEAFF; CDR3 DNA: TGTGCCAGCAGCTTATTAAGGGATCGGGGGTACACTGAAGCTTTCTTT
clone size: .; V gene: TRBV20-1; D gene: .; J gene: TRBJ2-7; CDR3 protein: CSARAQDGSEQYF; CDR3 DNA: TGCAGTGCTAGGGCCCAAGATGGTAGCGAGCAGTACTTC
clone size: .; V gene: TRBV29-1; D gene: .; J gene: TRBJ2-1; CDR3 protein: CSVDGKSSYNEQFF; CDR3 DNA: TGCAGCGTTGACGGGAAGAGCTCCTACAATGAGCAGTTCTTC